Listed here are 15 T cell receptor beta chains from one sample, sequenced in a study of cytomegalovirus exposure and HLA in healthy donors. It was with 60 Vbeta and 13 Jbeta primers that the PCR ran. Assay: immunoSEQ multiplex PCR; the TCRdb copy retains only in-frame clones and omits some. The sample consists of roughly 130,000 clones, over 70% of them appearing once. What was sequenced was PBMCs. Receptor source: a woman between 40 and 55 years old in good health and CMV-seronegative.

The rearrangement links TRBV30 to TRBJ2-2, with D possibly matching TRBD1 (6 bases). V lost 3 bases, J lost 5 bases, and 10 bases lay in between. Germline values: CDR1 GTSNPN, CDR2 SVGIG (reference sequence). This CDR3 is 13 amino acids long. CDR3 sequence: CAWSKRGTGELFF. Written as DNA, the CDR3 is TGTGCCTGGAGCAAGAGGGGGACCGGGGAGCTGTTTTTT.

The V call is TRBV28, the J call TRBJ1-5; weak D call: TRBD1 (5 bases). The germline CDR1 and CDR2 sequences are MDHEN and SYDVKM. The CDR3 sequence is 12 residues long. V was pared by 4 bases and J by 7 bases, with 8 bases between. Here the CDR3 DNA reads TGTGCCAGCAGTTCGGGACTCCAGCCCCAGCATTTT. Encoded protein: CASSSGLQPQHF.

The rearrangement uses TRBV7-9 and TRBJ2-2; a weak D match, TRBD2 (8 bases). V shed 10 bases and J shed 0 bases, with 27 bases lying between them. CDR3 size: 19 residues. In germline, CDR1 is SEHNR, CDR2 FQNEAQ (reference sequence). CDR3 nucleotides: TGTGCCACCCCCACACCCCGGGGGGGACAGATCTCGAACACCGGGGAGCTGTTTTTT. Translating gives CATPTPRGGQISNTGELFF.

The rearrangement joins TRBV5-1 to TRBJ1-2; the D is unclear. Trimming took 4 bases from V and 4 from J, leaving 8 bases between them. Germline V CDR1 and CDR2: SGHRS, YFSETQ. This CDR3 is built from 12 residues. CDR3 loop: CASSQVGYGYTF. The CDR3 bases are TGCGCCAGCAGCCAGGTTGGCTATGGCTACACCTTC.

The chain couples TRBV5-1 to TRBJ2-5; 9 bases map to TRBD1. The CDR3 runs 14 residues. The V segment lost 3 bases and the J segment 5 bases; nucleotides outside the gene matches: 5. CDR1 is SGHRS and CDR2 is YFSETQ in the germline V gene. As DNA, the CDR3 is TGCGCCAGCAGCTGGGGACAGGGAGGGGAGACCCAGTACTTC. Residues: CASSWGQGGETQYF.

V is TRBV5-1 and J is TRBJ1-2; D possibly corresponds to TRBD1 (5 bases). Trimming shortened V by 0 bases and J by 4 bases, and 10 bases separated the two germline ends. This CDR3 spans 14 amino acids. CDR1 is SGHRS, CDR2 YFSETQ, per germline. This CDR3 is CASSLGLDSYGYTF. The DNA of the CDR3 is TGCGCCAGCAGCTTGGGTTTAGACAGCTATGGCTACACCTTC.

The rearrangement links TRBV11-2 to TRBJ1-1; unclear D gene. Germline V gene sequence: CDR1 SGHAT, CDR2 FQNNGV. The CDR3 runs 15 residues. The V end was cut by 0 bases, the J end by 4 bases, with 12 bases between. CDR3 in amino acids: CASSLEGAGGTEAFF. The CDR3 bases are TGTGCCAGCAGCTTAGAGGGAGCTGGAGGCACTGAAGCTTTCTTT.

The V call is TRBV18, the J call TRBJ1-3, with 7 bases that match TRBD1. The CDR3 extends over 16 amino acids. Looked up from germline, CDR1 is KGHSH and CDR2 is LQKENI. J gave up 0 bases and V 6 bases, and 8 bases lay outside the gene matches. The CDR3, as DNA: TGTGCCAGCTCCCCAGGACAGGTCAGCTCTGGAAACACCATATATTTT. It translates to CASSPGQVSSGNTIYF. Full variable domain (remainder filled in from reference TRBV18 and TRBJ1-3): NAGVMQNPRHLVRRRGQEARLRCSPMKGHSHVYWYRQLPEEGLKFMVYLQKENIIDESGMPKERFSAEFPKEGPSILRIQQVVRGDSAAYFCASSPGQVSSGNTIYFGEGSWLTVV.

The V and J genes are TRBV18 and TRBJ2-2, with TRBD1 matching over 8 bases. The CDR3 runs 14 residues. Per the germline V gene, CDR1 is KGHSH and CDR2 is LQKENI. V dropped 4 bases and J dropped 6; count of bases not matched to a gene: 4. The CDR3: CASSRDRGAGELFF. CDR3 bases: TGTGCCAGCTCACGCGACAGGGGAGCCGGGGAGCTGTTTTTT.

The chain carries TRBV6-1 and TRBJ1-6, with 10 bases identical to TRBD1. V shed 5 bases and J 13 bases; nucleotides not matched to a gene: 11. This CDR3 is built from 15 residues. CDR1 and CDR2 from the germline V gene are MNHNS and SASEGT. The CDR3 DNA reads as TGTGCCAGCAGTCAACCGGGACAGGGGCAGTCCCCCCTCCACTTT. Encoded protein: CASSQPGQGQSPLHF.

The chain is built from TRBV6-1 and TRBJ2-5, with a tentative D call TRBD1 (5 bases). The germline V gene encodes CDR1 MNHNS and CDR2 SASEGT. The CDR3 has 13 residues. V was clipped by 8 bases and J by 2 bases, with 12 bases between them. CDR3: CASSRTRQETQYF. DNA of the CDR3: TGTGCCAGCTCTCGGACACGACAAGAGACCCAGTACTTC.

The chain recombines TRBV9 with TRBJ2-5, with 9 bases aligning to TRBD2. This CDR3 comprises 16 residues. CDR1 is SGDLS, CDR2 YYNGEE, per germline. J gave up 5 bases and V 0 bases, and 8 bases lay outside the gene matches. The CDR3 reads CASSVGGGGAGETQYF. The CDR3 DNA follows: TGTGCCAGCAGCGTAGGGGGCGGGGGGGCCGGGGAGACCCAGTACTTC.

As DNA, the CDR3 is TGTGCCAGCAGCTTAGGACAGATGAACACTGAAGCTTTCTTT. Translating it yields CASSLGQMNTEAFF. The chain combines TRBV5-6 with TRBJ1-1; TRBD1 is a possible D gene (6 bases). This CDR3 has 14 amino acids. Per germline, CDR1 SGHDT and CDR2 YYEEEE. The V gene lost 2 bases and the J gene lost 0 bases, with 8 bases spanning the gap.

This clone was seen a few times. This chain links TRBV18 with TRBJ2-2; a possible D gene is TRBD2 (6 bases). The CDR3 consists of 15 residues. V gave up 3 bases and J gave up 4 bases, with 12 bases separating them. CDR1 and CDR2 from the germline V gene are KGHSH and LQKENI. The CDR3 DNA follows: TGTGCCAGCTCACCCGGGGAGGACGGCACCGGGGAGCTGTTTTTT. It encodes CASSPGEDGTGELFF.

The chain employs TRBV29-1 and TRBJ2-3, with 12 bases identical to TRBD2. With V trimmed by 4 bases and J by 4 bases, 3 bases remained unmatched. Looked up from germline, CDR1 is SQVTM and CDR2 is ANQGSEA. The CDR3 spans 14 residues. CDR3 protein: CSVASGRAADTQYF. DNA of the CDR3: TGCAGCGTTGCTAGCGGGAGGGCCGCAGATACGCAGTATTTT.